This T cell receptor (beta chain) was obtained from a study of post-analysis software for immune sequencing data. Background on the study: Recorded subtypes: relapsing-remitting, secondary progressive, progressive-relapsing; some patients unannotated. Overall study findings and caveats: Significantly decreased normalized Chao1 diversity was recorded for multiple sclerosis patients relative to controls. When patients were compared with controls, 5 or 6 TRBV segments were more frequent, TRBV5-6, TRBV5-1 and TRBV20-1 among them. The authors found that F measure strongly co-clustered same-batch samples.

TCR beta cDNA libraries had unique molecular identifiers. T cells numbering about 0.95 to 10 million gave rise to about 540,000 cDNA molecules. One entry per CDR3 protein, called by TCRdb with MiXCR from the PCR reads. The repertoire has roughly 670,000 distinct CDR3 sequences, roughly three fifths of them found once; the top ten carry about 11%. A word on this clonotype: Its antigen is still unknown.

Per the germline V gene, CDR1 is MGHRA and CDR2 is YSYEKL. The CDR3 spans 15 residues. Trimming took off 2 bases at V and 7 bases at J, with 14 bases between the two ends. The sequence derives from a girl aged 2-9 years with multiple sclerosis. This chain links TRBV4-1 with TRBJ1-4; D possibly corresponds to TRBD1 (6 bases). Specimen: blood. CDR3 amino acids: CASSQQDIRGEKLFF. The CDR3 DNA reads TGCGCCAGCAGCCAACAGGACATCAGGGGTGAAAAACTGTTTTTT.